This T cell receptor beta chain comes out of a study of blood T cell repertoires in COVID-19. At the level of the study: The samples span acute and convalescent COVID-19 from the United States, Italy and Spain. PBMCs, B-cell-depleted T cells, or T cells provided the cDNA or gDNA that made up the material.

V lost 4 bases to trimming and J lost 4 bases, with 17 bases between them. The CDR3 has 15 amino acids. Germline CDR1 is SGHRS and CDR2 is YFSETQ. Original processing methods: Reference gene primer amplification in the assay estimated nucleated cell counts. Profiled with immunoSEQ multiplex PCR; TCRdb holds only in-frame clones, not every one. V, J and clone size reflect that table, while D and trimming were determined from the DNA. This table holds about 59,000 clones, about 73% found once. The sequencing input was peripheral blood. The chain recombines TRBV5-1 with TRBJ1-2; D unclear. The receptor was derived from a woman in her 70s with acute or convalescent COVID-19. The CDR3 nucleotides are TGCGCCAGCAGCCCGGCGGGGAATATTCCCTATGGCTACACCTTC. Translation gives CASSPAGNIPYGYTF.